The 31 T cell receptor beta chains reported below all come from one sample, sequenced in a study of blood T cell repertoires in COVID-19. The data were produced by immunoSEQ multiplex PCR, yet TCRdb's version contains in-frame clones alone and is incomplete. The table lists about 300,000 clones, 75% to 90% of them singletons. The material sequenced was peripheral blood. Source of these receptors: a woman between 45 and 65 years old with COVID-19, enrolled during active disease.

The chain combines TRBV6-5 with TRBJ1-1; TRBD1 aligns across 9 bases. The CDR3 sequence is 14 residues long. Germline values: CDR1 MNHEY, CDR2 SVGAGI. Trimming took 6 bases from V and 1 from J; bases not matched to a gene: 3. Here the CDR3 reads CASRRQGENTEAFF. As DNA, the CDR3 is TGTGCCAGCAGGAGACAGGGGGAGAACACTGAAGCTTTCTTT.

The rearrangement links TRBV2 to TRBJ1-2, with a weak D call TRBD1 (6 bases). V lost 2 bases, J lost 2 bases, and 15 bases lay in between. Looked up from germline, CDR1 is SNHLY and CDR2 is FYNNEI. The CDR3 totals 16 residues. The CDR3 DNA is TGTGCCAGCAGTGAAATAATGCAGGGGACGAACTATGGCTACACCTTC. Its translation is CASSEIMQGTNYGYTF.

The CDR3 protein is CASSSDWTGASYEQYF. CDR3 coding DNA: TGTGCCAGCAGTTCTGATTGGACAGGGGCGTCCTACGAGCAGTACTTC. V is TRBV6-5 and J is TRBJ2-7; 9 bases are a match to TRBD1. Trimming cost V 4 bases and J 1 base; bases outside gene matches: 8. The CDR3 extends over 16 amino acids. Per germline, CDR1 MNHEY and CDR2 SVGAGI.

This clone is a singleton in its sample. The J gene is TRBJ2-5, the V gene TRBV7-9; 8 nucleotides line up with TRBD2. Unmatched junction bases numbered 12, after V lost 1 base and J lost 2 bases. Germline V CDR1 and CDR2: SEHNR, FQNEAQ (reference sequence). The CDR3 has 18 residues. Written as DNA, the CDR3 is TGTGCCAGCAGCTTAGAATGGGGGGCGGGGGGAATTCAAGAGACCCAGTACTTC. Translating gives CASSLEWGAGGIQETQYF. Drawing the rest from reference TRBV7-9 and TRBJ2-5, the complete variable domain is DTGVSQNPRHKITKRGQNVTFRCDPISEHNRLYWYRQTLGQGPEFLTYFQNEAQLEKSRLLSDRFSAERPKGSFSTLEIQRTEQGDSAMYLCASSLEWGAGGIQETQYFGPGTRLLVL.

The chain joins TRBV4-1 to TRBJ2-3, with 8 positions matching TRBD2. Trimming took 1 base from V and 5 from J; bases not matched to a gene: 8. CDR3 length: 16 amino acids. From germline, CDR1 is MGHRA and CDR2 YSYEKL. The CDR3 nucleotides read TGCGCCAGCAGCCAAGGGGGCGGGAGGATGGTAGATACGCAGTATTTT. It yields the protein CASSQGGGRMVDTQYF.

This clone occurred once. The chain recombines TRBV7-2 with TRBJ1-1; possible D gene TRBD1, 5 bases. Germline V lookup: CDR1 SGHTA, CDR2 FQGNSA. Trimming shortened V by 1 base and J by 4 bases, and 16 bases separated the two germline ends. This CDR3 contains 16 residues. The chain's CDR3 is CASSLDGGTSGTEAFF. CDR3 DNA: TGTGCCAGCAGCTTAGACGGGGGGACGTCGGGCACTGAAGCTTTCTTT.

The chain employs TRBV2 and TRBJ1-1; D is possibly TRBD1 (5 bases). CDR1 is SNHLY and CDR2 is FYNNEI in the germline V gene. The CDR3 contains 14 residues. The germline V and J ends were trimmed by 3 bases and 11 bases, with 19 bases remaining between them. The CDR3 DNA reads TGTGCCAGCAGTGAGGGCGGGACTGCGCGATGGGCTTTCTTT. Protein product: CASSEGGTARWAFF.

CDR3 loop: CASSLGGSPNEQFF. The CDR3 coding sequence is TGTGCCAGCAGCTTAGGCGGGAGTCCCAATGAGCAGTTCTTC. J is TRBJ2-1 and V is TRBV7-9, with 7 bases identical to TRBD2. Germline V lookup: CDR1 SEHNR, CDR2 FQNEAQ (reference sequence). The junction had 3 bases not matched to a gene; V was cut back by 1 base and J by 6 bases. The CDR3 is 14 residues long.

In DNA form, the CDR3 reads TGTGCCAGCAGCTCTGGGGGCGGGCAGGGCACAGATACGCAGTATTTT. Translation: CASSSGGGQGTDTQYF. This chain links TRBV13 with TRBJ2-3, with a weak D call TRBD1 (6 bases). The V gene's germline CDR1 is PRHDT and CDR2 FYEKMQ (reference sequence). Trimming took off 4 bases at V and 1 base at J, with 15 bases between the two ends. The CDR3 consists of 16 residues.

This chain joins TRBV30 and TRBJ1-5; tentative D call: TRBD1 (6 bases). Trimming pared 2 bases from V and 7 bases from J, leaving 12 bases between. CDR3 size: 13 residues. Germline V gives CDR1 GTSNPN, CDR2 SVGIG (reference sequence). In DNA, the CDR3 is TGTGCCTGGAGTCAGGGGAGTGGGCAGCCCCAGCATTTT. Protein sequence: CAWSQGSGQPQHF.

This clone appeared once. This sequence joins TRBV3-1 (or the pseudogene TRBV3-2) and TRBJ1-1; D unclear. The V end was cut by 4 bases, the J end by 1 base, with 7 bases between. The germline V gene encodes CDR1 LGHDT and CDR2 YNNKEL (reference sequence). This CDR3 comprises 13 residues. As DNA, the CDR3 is TGTGCCAGCAGCCGGACTGAGAACACTGAAGCTTTCTTT. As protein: CASSRTENTEAFF.

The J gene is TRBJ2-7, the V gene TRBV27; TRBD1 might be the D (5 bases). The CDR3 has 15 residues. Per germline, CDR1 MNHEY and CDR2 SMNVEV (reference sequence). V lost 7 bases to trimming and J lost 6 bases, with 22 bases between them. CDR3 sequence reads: CASTRRLQGHGEQYF. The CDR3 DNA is TGTGCCAGCACCCGTCGCCTCCAGGGTCACGGCGAGCAGTACTTC.

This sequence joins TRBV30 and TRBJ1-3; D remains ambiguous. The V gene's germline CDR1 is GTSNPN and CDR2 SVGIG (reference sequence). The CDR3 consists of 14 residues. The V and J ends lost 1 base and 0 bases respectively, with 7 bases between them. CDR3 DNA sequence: TGTGCCTGGAGTGACAGCCGCTCTGGAAACACCATATATTTT. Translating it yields CAWSDSRSGNTIYF.

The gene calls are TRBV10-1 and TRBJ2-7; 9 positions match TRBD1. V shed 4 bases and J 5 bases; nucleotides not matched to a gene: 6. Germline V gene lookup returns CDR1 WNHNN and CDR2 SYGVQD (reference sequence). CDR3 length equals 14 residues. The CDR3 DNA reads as TGCGCCAGCAGTGGGGGGACAGGGCATCACGAGCAGTACTTC. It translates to CASSGGTGHHEQYF.

Here the CDR3 DNA reads TGTGCCTGCCTGGCAGGGACTGGGTATGGCTACACCTTC. The encoded protein is CACLAGTGYGYTF. The chain uses TRBV30 and TRBJ1-2; weak D call: TRBD1 (5 bases). The germline gives CDR1 GTSNPN, CDR2 SVGIG (reference sequence). The CDR3 loop spans 13 amino acids. The ends were cut back, 6 bases at V and 5 bases at J, with 16 bases in the middle.

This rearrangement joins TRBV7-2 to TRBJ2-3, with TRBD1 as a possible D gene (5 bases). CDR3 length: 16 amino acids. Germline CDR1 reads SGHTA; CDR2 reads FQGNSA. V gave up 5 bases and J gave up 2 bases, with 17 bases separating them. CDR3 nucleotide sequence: TGTGCCAGCAGCCTCCGGGCCCACAGGATCACAGATACGCAGTATTTT. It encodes CASSLRAHRITDTQYF. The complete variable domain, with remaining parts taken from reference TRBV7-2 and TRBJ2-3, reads GAGVSQSPSNKVTEKGKDVELRCDPISGHTALYWYRQSLGQGLEFLIYFQGNSAPDKSGLPSDRFSAERTGGSVSTLTIQRTQQEDSAVYLCASSLRAHRITDTQYFGPGTRLTVL.

Written as DNA, the CDR3 is TGTGCCAGCAGCTCACCGGGACAGGGCCTCACTGAAGCTTTCTTT. Translating gives CASSSPGQGLTEAFF. The rearrangement joins TRBV27 to TRBJ1-1; TRBD1 matches at 9 bases. The length of the CDR3 is 15 residues. V trimming: 6 bases; J trimming: 4 bases; junction bases outside the gene matches: 9. Looked up from germline, CDR1 is MNHEY and CDR2 is SMNVEV (reference sequence).

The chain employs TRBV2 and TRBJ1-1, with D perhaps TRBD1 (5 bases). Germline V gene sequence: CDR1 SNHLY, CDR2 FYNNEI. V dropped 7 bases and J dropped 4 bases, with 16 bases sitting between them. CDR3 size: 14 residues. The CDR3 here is CASILGGLSTEAFF. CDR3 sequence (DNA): TGTGCCAGCATCCTGGGGGGTCTAAGCACTGAAGCTTTCTTT.

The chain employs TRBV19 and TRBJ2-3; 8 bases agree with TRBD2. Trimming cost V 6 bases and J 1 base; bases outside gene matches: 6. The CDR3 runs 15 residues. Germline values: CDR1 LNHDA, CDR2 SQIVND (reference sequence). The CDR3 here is CASSTLAAGTDTQYF. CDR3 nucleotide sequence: TGTGCCAGTAGCACACTAGCGGCGGGCACAGATACGCAGTATTTT.

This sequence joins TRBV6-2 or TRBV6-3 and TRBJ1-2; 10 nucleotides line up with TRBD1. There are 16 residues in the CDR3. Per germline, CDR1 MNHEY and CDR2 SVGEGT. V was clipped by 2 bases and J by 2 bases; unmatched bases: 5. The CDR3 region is CASSYNKDRGNYGYTF. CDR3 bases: TGTGCCAGCAGTTACAATAAGGACAGGGGGAACTATGGCTACACCTTC.

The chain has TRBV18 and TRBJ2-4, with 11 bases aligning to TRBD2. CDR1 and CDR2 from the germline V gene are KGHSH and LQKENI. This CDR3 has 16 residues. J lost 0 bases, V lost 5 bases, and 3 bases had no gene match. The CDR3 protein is CASSSTSGVAKNIQYF. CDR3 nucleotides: TGTGCCAGCTCATCGACTAGCGGGGTAGCCAAAAACATTCAGTACTTC.

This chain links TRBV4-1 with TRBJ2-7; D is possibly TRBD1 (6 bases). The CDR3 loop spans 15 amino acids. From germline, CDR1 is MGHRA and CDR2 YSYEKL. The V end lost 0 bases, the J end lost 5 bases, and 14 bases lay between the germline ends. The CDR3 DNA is TGCGCCAGCAGCCAAGATCGTACAGGGTACGACGAGCAGTACTTC. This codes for CASSQDRTGYDEQYF.

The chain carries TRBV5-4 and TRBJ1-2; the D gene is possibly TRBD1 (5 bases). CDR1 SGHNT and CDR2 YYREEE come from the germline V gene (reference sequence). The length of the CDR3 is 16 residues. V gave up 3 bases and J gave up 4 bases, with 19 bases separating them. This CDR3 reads CASSSGSQGELYGYTF. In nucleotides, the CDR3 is TGTGCCAGCAGCTCTGGATCTCAGGGTGAGCTCTATGGCTACACCTTC. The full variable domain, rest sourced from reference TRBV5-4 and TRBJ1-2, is ETGVTQSPTHLIKTRGQQVTLRCSSQSGHNTVSWYQQALGQGPQFIFQYYREEENGRGNFPPRFSGLQFPNYSSELNVNALELDDSALYLCASSSGSQGELYGYTFGSGTRLTVV.

The CDR3 DNA reads TGCGCCAGCAGCTTTTCGACAGGGGGCAACACTGAAGCTTTCTTT. It yields the protein CASSFSTGGNTEAFF. The chain is built from TRBV5-1 and TRBJ1-1; 10 nucleotides align to TRBD1. CDR3 length: 15 amino acids. Unmatched junction bases numbered 3, after V lost 2 bases and J lost 2 bases. CDR1 SGHRS and CDR2 YFSETQ come from the germline V gene. The full variable domain, completed using reference TRBV5-1 and TRBJ1-1, is KAGVTQTPRYLIKTRGQQVTLSCSPISGHRSVSWYQQTPGQGLQFLFEYFSETQRNKGNFPGRFSGRQFSNSRSEMNVSTLELGDSALYLCASSFSTGGNTEAFFGQGTRLTVV.

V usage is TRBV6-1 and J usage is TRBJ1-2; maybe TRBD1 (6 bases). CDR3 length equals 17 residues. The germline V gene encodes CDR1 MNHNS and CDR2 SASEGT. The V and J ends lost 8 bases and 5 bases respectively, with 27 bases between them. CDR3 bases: TGTGCCAGCGGTAAAGCTGCGGGGGGCGAGCCTACTTATGGCTACACCTTC. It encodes CASGKAAGGEPTYGYTF.

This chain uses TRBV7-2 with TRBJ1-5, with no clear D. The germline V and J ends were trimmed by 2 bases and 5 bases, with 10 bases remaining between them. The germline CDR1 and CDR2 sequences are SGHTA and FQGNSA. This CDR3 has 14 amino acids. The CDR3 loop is CASSLPYSYQPQHF. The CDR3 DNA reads TGTGCCAGCAGCTTACCTTACAGTTATCAGCCCCAGCATTTT.

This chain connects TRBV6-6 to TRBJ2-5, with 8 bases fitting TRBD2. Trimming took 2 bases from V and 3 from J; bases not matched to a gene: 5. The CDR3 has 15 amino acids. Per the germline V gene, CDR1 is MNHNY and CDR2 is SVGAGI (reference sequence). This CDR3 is CASSYGLAGKETQYF. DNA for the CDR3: TGTGCCAGCAGTTACGGCCTAGCGGGTAAAGAGACCCAGTACTTC.

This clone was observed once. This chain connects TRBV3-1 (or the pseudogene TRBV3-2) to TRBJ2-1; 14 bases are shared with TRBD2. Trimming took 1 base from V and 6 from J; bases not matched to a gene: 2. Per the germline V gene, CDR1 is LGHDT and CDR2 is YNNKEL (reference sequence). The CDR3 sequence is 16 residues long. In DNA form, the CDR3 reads TGTGCCAGCAGCCAAGTTGGGACTAGCGGGGGCAATGAGCAGTTCTTC. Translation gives CASSQVGTSGGNEQFF.

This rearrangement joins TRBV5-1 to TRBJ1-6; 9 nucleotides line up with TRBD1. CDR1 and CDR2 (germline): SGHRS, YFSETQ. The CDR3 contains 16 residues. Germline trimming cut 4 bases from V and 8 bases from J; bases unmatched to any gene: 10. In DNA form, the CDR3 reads TGCGCCAGCAGCCAGACAGGGGGAAGGATTGATTCACCCCTCCACTTT. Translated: CASSQTGGRIDSPLHF.

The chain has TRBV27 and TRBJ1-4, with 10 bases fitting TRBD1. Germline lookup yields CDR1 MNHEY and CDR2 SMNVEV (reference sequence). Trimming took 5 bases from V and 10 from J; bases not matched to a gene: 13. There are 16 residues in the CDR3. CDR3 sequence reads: CASSQKAGTGAVKLFF. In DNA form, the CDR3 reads TGTGCCAGCAGTCAAAAAGCCGGGACAGGGGCCGTAAAACTGTTTTTT.

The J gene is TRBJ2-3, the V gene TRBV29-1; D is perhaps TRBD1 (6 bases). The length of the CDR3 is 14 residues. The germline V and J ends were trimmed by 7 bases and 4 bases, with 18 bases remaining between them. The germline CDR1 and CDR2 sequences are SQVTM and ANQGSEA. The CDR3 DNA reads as TGCAGCGCCGTCGCAGGGGCTGTGTCAGATACGCAGTATTTT. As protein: CSAVAGAVSDTQYF.